Described below is a single T cell receptor (beta chain) sequence and its context. Its antigen is as yet unknown. The table came from immunoSEQ multiplex PCR; TCRdb's copy has only in-frame clones and leaves some out. The data hold 73,000 or so clones, with more than 70% observed a single time. This entry comes from a study of T cell responses to AZD1222 COVID-19 vaccine. General study results and limits: CD4 TCRs covered the whole spike, strongest at regions 160-218 and 743-854.

Sequencing used peripheral blood, obtained on day 0 of AZD1222 vaccination. The clonotype comes from an adult in good health.

The CDR3 DNA follows: TGTGCCAGCAGCCAATGGGGCAGGTCTCATGAAAAACTGTTTTTT. Its translation is CASSQWGRSHEKLFF. The chain employs TRBV13 and TRBJ1-4; D perhaps matches TRBD1 (5 bases). V shed 5 bases and J shed 6 bases, with 16 bases lying between them. This CDR3 has 15 amino acids. The germline gives CDR1 PRHDT, CDR2 FYEKMQ (reference sequence).